This T cell receptor (beta chain) came from a study of shared clonotypes between healthy human individuals. Assay used: immunoSEQ multiplex PCR; TCRdb lists only in-frame clones, some missing. In the table there are roughly 2.2 million clones, 80% to 95% of which are singletons. The count of this clone is one. The clonotype was recovered from a man aged 18-30 years in good health. Some clones in this sample may be carry-over from other donors' samples. Input material: naive CD4+ T cells from PBMCs. Subset: CD45RA+ positively selected.

For the CDR3, the DNA is TGTGCCAGCAGGGGGTTGGCGGGGTTTTGGGGATATGGCTACACCTTC. It is translated as CASRGLAGFWGYGYTF. The rearrangement uses TRBV2 and TRBJ1-2, with D unclear. Per germline, CDR1 SNHLY and CDR2 FYNNEI. Trimming cost V 6 bases and J 5 bases, with 22 bases left between them. This CDR3 region has 16 residues. The full variable domain, in which reference TRBV2 and TRBJ1-2 provide the parts outside the CDR3, is EPEVTQTPSHQVTQMGQEVILRCVPISNHLYFYWYRQILGQKVEFLVSFYNNEISEKSEIFDDQFSVERPDGSNFTLKIRSTKLEDSAMYFCASRGLAGFWGYGYTFGSGTRLTVV.